This TCR beta chain was found in a study of blood T cell repertoires in COVID-19. Study information: Samples representing acute and convalescent COVID-19 were sourced from the United States, Italy and Spain.

The V end was cut by 3 bases, the J end by 1 base, with 7 bases between. Germline V gene data show CDR1 as LNHNV and CDR2 as YYDKDF (reference sequence). CDR3 length equals 14 residues. This clone was recorded once. In the study's own analysis: The authors estimated nucleated cell counts from reference gene primer amplification. Clones were read by immunoSEQ multiplex PCR, and TCRdb kept only the in-frame ones, dropping some. V, J and clone size are those of that table, while D and trimming were read from the DNA. The sample records roughly 500,000 clones, approximately 87% being singletons. The TCR was taken from a woman in her forties who had recovered from COVID-19. Material for sequencing was PBMCs or T cells enriched from blood (not recorded which). V usage is TRBV15 and J usage is TRBJ1-3; D gene uncertain. DNA for the CDR3: TGTGCCACCAGCAGCGATACTTCTGGAAACACCATATATTTT. Its translation is CATSSDTSGNTIYF.